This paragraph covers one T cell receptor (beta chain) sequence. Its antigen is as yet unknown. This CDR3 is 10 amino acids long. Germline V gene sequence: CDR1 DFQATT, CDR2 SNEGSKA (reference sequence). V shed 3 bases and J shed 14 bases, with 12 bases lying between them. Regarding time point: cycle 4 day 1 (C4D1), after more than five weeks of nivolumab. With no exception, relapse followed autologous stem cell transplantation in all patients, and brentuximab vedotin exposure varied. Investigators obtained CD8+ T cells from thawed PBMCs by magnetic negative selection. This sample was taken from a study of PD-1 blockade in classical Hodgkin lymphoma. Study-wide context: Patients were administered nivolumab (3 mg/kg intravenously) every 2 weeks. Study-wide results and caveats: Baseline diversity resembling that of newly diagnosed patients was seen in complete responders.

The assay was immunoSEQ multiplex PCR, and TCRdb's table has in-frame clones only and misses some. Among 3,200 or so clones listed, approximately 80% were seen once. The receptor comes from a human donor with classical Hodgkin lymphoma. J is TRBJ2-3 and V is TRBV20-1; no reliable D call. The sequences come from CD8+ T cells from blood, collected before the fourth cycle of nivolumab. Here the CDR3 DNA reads TGCAGTGCTAGCCTGACACGGAGGTATTTT. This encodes CSASLTRRYF.